This T cell receptor (beta chain) was observed in a study of technical replicates of blood from a handful of donors. The assay was immunoSEQ multiplex PCR, and TCRdb's table has in-frame clones only and misses some. The profile shows around 67,000 clones, roughly 92% of them singletons. The CDR3 consists of 14 residues. V lost 6 bases and J lost 2; bases outside the gene matches: 6. Germline CDR1 reads SGHRS; CDR2 reads YFSETQ. The chain employs TRBV5-1 and TRBJ2-3, with 7 bases matching TRBD1. Sequencing was performed on T cells isolated from PBMCs. This TCR was sampled from a human donor in good health. CDR3 DNA: TGCGCCAGCACCCTGGACAGGATCACAGATACGCAGTATTTT. This gives the protein CASTLDRITDTQYF. Full variable domain (outside the CDR3, taken from reference TRBV5-1 and TRBJ2-3): KAGVTQTPRYLIKTRGQQVTLSCSPISGHRSVSWYQQTPGQGLQFLFEYFSETQRNKGNFPGRFSGRQFSNSRSEMNVSTLELGDSALYLCASTLDRITDTQYFGPGTRLTVL.